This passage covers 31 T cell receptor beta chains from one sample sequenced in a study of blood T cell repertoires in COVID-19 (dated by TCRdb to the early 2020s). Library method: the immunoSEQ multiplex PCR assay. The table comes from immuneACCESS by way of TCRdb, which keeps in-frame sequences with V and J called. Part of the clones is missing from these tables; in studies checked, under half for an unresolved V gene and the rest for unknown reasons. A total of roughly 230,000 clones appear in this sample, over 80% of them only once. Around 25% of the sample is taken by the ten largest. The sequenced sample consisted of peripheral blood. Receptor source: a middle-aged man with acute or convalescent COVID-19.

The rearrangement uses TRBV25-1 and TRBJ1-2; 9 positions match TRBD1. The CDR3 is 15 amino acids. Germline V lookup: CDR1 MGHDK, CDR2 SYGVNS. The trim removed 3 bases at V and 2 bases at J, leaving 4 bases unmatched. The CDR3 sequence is CASSDSGQGNYGYTF. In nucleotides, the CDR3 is TGTGCCAGCAGTGACTCGGGACAGGGAAACTATGGCTACACCTTC.

The DNA of the CDR3 is TGTGCCAGCTCACCACCCCAGGGGGCATCTGGGGGCTACACCTTC. Protein product: CASSPPQGASGGYTF. This chain joins TRBV18 and TRBJ1-2, with 8 bases lining up with TRBD1. The germline gives CDR1 KGHSH, CDR2 LQKENI. This CDR3 comprises 15 residues. Trimming took 0 bases from V and 8 from J; bases not matched to a gene: 8.

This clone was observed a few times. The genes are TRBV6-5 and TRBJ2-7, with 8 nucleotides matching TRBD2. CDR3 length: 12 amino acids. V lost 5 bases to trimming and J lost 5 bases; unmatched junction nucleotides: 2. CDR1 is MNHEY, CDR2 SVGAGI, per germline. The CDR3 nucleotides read TGTGCCAGCAGTAGAGCGGGGGACGAGCAGTACTTC. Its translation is CASSRAGDEQYF.

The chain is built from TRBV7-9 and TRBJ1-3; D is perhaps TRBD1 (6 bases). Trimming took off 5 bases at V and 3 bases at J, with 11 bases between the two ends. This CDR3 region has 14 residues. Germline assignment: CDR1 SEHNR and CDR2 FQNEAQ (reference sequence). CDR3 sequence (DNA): TGTGCCAGCAGCACAAACAGGGTTGGAAACACCATATATTTT. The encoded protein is CASSTNRVGNTIYF.

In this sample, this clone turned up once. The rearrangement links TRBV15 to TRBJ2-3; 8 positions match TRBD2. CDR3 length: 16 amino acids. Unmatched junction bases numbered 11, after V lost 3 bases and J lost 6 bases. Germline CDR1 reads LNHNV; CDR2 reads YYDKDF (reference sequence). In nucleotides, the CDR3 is TGTGCCACCAGCAGCAACAAAGCGGGAGAGGGGGATACGCAGTATTTT. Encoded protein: CATSSNKAGEGDTQYF.

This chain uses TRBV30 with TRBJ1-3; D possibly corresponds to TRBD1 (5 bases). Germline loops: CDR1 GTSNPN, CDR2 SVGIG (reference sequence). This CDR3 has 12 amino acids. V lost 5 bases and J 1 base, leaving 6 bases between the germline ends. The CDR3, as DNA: TGTGCCTGGCAGGGTTCTGGAAACACCATATATTTT. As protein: CAWQGSGNTIYF.

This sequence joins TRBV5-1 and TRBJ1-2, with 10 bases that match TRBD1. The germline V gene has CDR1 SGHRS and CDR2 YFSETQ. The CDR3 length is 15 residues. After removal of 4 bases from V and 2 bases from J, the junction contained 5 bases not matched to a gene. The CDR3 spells CASSGRQGANYGYTF. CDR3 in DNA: TGCGCCAGCAGCGGAAGACAGGGGGCAAACTATGGCTACACCTTC.

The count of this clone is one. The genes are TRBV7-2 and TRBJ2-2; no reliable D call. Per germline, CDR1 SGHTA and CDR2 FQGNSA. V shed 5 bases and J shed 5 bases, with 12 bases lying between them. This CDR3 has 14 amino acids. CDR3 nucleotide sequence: TGTGCCAGCAGCCCGCCTACCCCAACCGGGGAGCTGTTTTTT. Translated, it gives CASSPPTPTGELFF.

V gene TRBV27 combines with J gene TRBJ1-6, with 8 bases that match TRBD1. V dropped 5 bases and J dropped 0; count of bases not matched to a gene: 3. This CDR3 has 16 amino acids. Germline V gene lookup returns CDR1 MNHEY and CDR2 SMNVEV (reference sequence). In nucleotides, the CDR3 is TGTGCCAGCAGTCGACAGGGGAGCTCCTATAATTCACCCCTCCACTTT. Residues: CASSRQGSSYNSPLHF.

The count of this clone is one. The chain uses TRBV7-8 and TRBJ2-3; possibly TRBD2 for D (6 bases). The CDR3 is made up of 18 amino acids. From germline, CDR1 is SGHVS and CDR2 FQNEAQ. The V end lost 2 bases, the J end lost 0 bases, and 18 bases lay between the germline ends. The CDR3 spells CASSLYVSWSGSTDTQYF. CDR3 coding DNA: TGTGCCAGCAGCTTATACGTTTCGTGGAGCGGGAGCACAGATACGCAGTATTTT.

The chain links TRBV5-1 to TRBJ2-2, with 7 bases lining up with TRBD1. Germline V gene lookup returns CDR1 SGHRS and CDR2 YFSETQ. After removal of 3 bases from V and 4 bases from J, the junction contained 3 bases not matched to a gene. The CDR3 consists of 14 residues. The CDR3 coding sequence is TGCGCCAGCAGCTCCACAGGGGTCACCGGGGAGCTGTTTTTT. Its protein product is CASSSTGVTGELFF.

CDR3 in amino acids: CASRTGGGNYGYTF. In DNA form, the CDR3 reads TGTGCCAGCCGGACAGGTGGTGGAAACTATGGCTACACCTTC. The chain recombines TRBV27 with TRBJ1-2; TRBD1 matches at 7 bases. Germline CDR1 is MNHEY and CDR2 is SMNVEV (reference sequence). Trimming took 8 bases from V and 2 from J; bases not matched to a gene: 8. The CDR3 has 14 residues.

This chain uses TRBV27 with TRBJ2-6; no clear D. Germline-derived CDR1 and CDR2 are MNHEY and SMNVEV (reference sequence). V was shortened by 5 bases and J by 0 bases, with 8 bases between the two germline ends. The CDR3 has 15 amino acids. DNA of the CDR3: TGTGCCAGCAGTCGGAGACTCTCTGGGGCCAACGTCCTGACTTTC. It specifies CASSRRLSGANVLTF.

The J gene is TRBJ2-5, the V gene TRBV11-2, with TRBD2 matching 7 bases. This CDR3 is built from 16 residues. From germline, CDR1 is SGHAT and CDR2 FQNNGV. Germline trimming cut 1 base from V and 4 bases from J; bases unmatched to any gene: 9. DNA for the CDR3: TGTGCCAGCAGCTTAGTGGGGGGGGAGGGCATAGAGACCCAGTACTTC. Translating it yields CASSLVGGEGIETQYF.

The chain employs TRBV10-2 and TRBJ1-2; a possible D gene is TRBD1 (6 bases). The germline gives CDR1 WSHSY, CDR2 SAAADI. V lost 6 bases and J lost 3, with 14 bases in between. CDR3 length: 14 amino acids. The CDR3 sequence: CASSTRQEYYGYTF. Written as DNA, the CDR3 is TGCGCCAGCAGCACTCGACAGGAATACTATGGCTACACCTTC.

This CDR3 is CASSVTGGVDYGYTF. The DNA for the CDR3 is TGCGCCAGCAGCGTTACAGGGGGCGTCGACTATGGCTACACCTTC. The chain links TRBV5-1 to TRBJ1-2; TRBD1 matches 9 bases. J lost 3 bases, V lost 4 bases, and 7 bases had no gene match. This CDR3 is built from 15 residues. Looked up from germline, CDR1 is SGHRS and CDR2 is YFSETQ.

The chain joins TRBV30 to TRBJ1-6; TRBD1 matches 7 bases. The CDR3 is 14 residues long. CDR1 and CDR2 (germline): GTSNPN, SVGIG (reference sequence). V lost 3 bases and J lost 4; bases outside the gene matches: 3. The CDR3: CAWRGTEYNSPLHF. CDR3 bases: TGTGCCTGGAGGGGGACAGAGTATAATTCACCCCTCCACTTT.

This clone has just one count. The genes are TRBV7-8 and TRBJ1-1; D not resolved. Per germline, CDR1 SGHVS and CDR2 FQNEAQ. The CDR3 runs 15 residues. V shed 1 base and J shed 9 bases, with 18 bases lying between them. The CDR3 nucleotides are TGTGCCAGCAGCTTAGACCGGGTTAGGCCAATAAAAGCTTTCTTT. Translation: CASSLDRVRPIKAFF. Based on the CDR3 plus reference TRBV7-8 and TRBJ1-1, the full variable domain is GAGVSQSPRYKVAKRGQDVALRCDPISGHVSLFWYQQALGQGPEFLTYFQNEAQLDKSGLPSDRFFAERPEGSVSTLKIQRTQQEDSAVYLCASSLDRVRPIKAFFGQGTRLTVV.

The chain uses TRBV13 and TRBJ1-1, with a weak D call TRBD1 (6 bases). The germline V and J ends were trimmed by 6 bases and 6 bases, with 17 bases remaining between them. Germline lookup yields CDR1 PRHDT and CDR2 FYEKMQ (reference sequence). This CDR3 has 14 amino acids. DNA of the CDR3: TGTGCCAGCAGTCGTCCCACAGGGTACTCTGAAGCTTTCTTT. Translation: CASSRPTGYSEAFF.

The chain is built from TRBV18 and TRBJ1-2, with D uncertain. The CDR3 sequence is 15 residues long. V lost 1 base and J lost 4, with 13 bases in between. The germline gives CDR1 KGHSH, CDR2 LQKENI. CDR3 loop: CASSPRAPVLYGYTF. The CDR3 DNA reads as TGTGCCAGCTCACCACGGGCGCCCGTTCTCTATGGCTACACCTTC.

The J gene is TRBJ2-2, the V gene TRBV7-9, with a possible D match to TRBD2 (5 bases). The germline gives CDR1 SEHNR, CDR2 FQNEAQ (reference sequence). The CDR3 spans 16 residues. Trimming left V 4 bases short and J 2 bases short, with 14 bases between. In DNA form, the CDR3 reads TGTGCCAGCAGCTCCAGGACTTCCCTCAACACCGGGGAGCTGTTTTTT. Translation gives CASSSRTSLNTGELFF.

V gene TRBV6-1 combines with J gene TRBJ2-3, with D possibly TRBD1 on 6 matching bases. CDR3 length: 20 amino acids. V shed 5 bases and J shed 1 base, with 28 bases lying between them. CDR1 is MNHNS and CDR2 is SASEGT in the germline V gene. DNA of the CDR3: TGTGCCAGCAGTAAAGGGACAAGGCGCGACTTCCTCACTCGCACAGATACGCAGTATTTT. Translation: CASSKGTRRDFLTRTDTQYF.

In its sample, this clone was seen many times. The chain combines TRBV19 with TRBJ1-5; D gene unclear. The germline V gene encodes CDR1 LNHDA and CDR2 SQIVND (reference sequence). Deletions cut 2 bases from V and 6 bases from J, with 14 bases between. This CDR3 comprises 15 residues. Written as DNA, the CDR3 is TGTGCCAGTAGTATAATATCGGGGTCGGCTCAGCCCCAGCATTTT. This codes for CASSIISGSAQPQHF.

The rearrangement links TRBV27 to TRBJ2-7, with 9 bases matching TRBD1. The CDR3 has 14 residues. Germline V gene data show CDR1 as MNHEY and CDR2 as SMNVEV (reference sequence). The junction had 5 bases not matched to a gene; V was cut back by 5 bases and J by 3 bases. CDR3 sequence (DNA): TGTGCCAGCAGTCCGGCGGGACAGGGCTACGAGCAGTACTTC. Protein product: CASSPAGQGYEQYF.

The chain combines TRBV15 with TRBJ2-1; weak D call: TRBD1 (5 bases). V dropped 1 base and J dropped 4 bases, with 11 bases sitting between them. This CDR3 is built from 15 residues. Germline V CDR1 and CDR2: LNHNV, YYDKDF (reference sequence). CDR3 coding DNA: TGTGCCACCAGCAGAGTACAGGCGAGGTACAATGAGCAGTTCTTC. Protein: CATSRVQARYNEQFF.

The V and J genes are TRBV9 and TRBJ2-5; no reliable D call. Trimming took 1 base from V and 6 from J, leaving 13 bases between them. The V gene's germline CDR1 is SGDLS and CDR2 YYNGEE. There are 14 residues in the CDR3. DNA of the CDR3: TGTGCCAGCAGCGTATCAATGGGCATGAAGACCCAGTACTTC. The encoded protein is CASSVSMGMKTQYF.

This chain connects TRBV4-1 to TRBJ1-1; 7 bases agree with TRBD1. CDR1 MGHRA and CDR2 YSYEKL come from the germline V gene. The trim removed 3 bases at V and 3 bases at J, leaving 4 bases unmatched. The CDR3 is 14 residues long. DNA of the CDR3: TGCGCCAGCAGCCACCCGACAGGGCACACTGAAGCTTTCTTT. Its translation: CASSHPTGHTEAFF.

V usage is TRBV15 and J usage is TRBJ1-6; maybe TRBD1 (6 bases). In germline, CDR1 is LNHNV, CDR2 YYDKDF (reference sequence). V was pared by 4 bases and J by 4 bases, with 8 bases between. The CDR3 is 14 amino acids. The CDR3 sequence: CATSTGVYNSPLHF. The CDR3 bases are TGTGCCACCAGCACAGGGGTTTATAATTCACCCCTCCACTTT.

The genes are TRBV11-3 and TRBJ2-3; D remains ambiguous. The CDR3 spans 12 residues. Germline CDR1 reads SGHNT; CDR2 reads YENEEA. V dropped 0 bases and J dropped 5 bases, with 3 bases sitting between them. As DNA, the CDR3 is TGTGCCAGCAGCTTAGACGGAGATACGCAGTATTTT. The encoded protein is CASSLDGDTQYF.

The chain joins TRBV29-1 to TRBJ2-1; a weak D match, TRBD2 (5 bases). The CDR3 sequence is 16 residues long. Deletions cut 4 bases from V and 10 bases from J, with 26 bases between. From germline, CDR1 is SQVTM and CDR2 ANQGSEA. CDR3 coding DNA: TGCAGCGTTGTGAGTGCACGGCCCGGGGATGCTGGGGAGCAGTTCTTC. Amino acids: CSVVSARPGDAGEQFF.

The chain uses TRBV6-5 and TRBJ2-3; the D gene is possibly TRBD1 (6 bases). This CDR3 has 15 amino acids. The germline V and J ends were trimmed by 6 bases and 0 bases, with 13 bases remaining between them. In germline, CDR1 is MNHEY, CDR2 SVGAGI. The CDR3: CASRLRDISTDTQYF. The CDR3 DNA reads TGTGCCAGCAGACTCCGGGACATAAGCACAGATACGCAGTATTTT.